Detailed here is one T cell receptor (beta chain). The germline gives CDR1 MNHEY, CDR2 SVGEGT. CDR3 length: 19 residues. V was pared by 0 bases and J by 3 bases, with 15 bases of the junction left unmatched. Measured with immunoSEQ multiplex PCR; TCRdb has only the in-frame clones, and not every one. The sample has about 390,000 clones; approximately 90% are singletons. This specimen belongs to a study of blood T cell repertoires in COVID-19. Study at large: Sites across the United States, Italy and Spain contributed samples from acute and convalescent COVID-19.

This study enrolled people aged roughly 18 to 100 from about two dozen US geographic areas. Which cohort a participant joined came from the clinical history participants gave. Cohort 3 recovered donors had two negative PCRs, clearance, or symptom resolution. The sample was PBMCs or T cells enriched from blood (not recorded which). This receptor was identified in a woman between 45 and 65 years old who had recovered from COVID-19. This sequence joins TRBV6-2 or TRBV6-3 and TRBJ2-3; 7 bases align to TRBD1. As DNA, the CDR3 is TGTGCCAGCAGTTACTCACCCGGGACAGAGCTGTCGCCGACAGATACGCAGTATTTT. Its translation: CASSYSPGTELSPTDTQYF.